This T cell receptor beta chain is drawn from a study of blood T cell repertoires in COVID-19. Study-level information: Acute and convalescent COVID-19 specimens originated in the United States, Italy and Spain. T cells, B-cell-depleted T cells, or PBMCs provided the cDNA or gDNA that served as material.

V lost 1 base and J lost 6, with 16 bases in between. Germline V CDR1 and CDR2: LNHDA, SQIVND (reference sequence). This CDR3 comprises 15 residues. Clones were read by immunoSEQ multiplex PCR, and TCRdb kept only the in-frame ones, dropping some. The sample includes some 200,000 clones, roughly 85% seen only once; the top ten take under 2.5%. Patients at the Seattle site were enrolled during active infection and followed longitudinally. The receptor was derived from a woman in her seventies with COVID-19, enrolled during active disease. The sequencing input was peripheral blood. V gene TRBV19 combines with J gene TRBJ2-7; possibly TRBD1 for D (6 bases). Written as DNA, the CDR3 is TGTGCCAGTAGTATAGCGGACAGCCCTACTACCGAGCAGTACTTC. Protein: CASSIADSPTTEQYF.